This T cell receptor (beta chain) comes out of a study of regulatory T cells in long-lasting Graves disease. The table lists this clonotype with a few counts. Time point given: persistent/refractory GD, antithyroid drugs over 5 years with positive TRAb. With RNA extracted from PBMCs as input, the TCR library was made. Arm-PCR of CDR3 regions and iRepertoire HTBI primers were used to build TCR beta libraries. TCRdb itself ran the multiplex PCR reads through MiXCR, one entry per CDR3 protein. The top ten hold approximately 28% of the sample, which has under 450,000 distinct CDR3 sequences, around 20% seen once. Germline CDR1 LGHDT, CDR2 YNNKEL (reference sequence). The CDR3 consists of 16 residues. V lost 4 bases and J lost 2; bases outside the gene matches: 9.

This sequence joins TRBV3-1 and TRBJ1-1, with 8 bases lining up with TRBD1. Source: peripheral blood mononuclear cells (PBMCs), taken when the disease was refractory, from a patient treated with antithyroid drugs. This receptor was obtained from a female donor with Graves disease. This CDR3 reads CASSRRQGRGNTEAFF. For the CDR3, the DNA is TGTGCCAGCAGCCGTCGACAGGGGAGAGGAAACACTGAAGCTTTCTTT.